Listed here is a single T cell receptor beta chain. This entry comes from a study of blood T cell repertoires in COVID-19. Study-wide background: COVID-19 samples collected from the United States, Italy and Spain covered acute and convalescent phases.

Clones were sequenced by immunoSEQ multiplex PCR, and TCRdb holds only the in-frame ones, with some missing. The data show more than 200,000 clones, about 79% seen once. The CDR3 contains 15 residues. Germline-derived CDR1 and CDR2 are KGHDR and SFDVKD. V shed 4 bases and J 5 bases; nucleotides not matched to a gene: 8. The receptor comes from an elderly man with acute or convalescent COVID-19. This chain joins TRBV24-1 and TRBJ2-7; 9 bases map to TRBD1. The sample taken for sequencing was peripheral blood. CDR3 in DNA: TGTGCCACCAGTGAAACCGGGACAGGGAAAAACGAGCAGTACTTC. As protein: CATSETGTGKNEQYF.